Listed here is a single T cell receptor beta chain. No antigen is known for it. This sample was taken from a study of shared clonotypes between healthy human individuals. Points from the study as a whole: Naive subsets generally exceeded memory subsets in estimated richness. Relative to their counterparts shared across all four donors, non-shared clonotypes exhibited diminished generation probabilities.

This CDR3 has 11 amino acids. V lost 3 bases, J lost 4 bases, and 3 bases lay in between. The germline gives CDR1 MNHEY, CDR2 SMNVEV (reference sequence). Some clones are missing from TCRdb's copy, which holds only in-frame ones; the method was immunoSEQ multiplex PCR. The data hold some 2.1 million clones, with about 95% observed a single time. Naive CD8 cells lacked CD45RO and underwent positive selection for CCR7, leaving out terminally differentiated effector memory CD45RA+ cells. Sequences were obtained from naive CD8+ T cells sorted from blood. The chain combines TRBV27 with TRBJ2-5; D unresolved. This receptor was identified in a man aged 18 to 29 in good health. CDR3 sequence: CASSFSETQYF. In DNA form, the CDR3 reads TGTGCCAGCAGTTTCTCAGAGACCCAGTACTTC.